A single sample is the source of the 18 T cell receptor beta chains below, sequenced in a study of vaccination effects on CD4 cells after COVID-19 (dated by TCRdb to between 2021 and 2024). The library was generated by the immunoSEQ multiplex PCR assay. The clones in this table, taken by TCRdb from immuneACCESS, are in-frame only. Not every clone is retained; where verified, under half of the shortfall comes from an unresolved V gene, and the cause of the rest is unknown. The table for this sample lists around 35,000 clones; approximately 72% of them were counted only once. The top ten hold over 2.5% of the sample. After less than 13 days of culture, CD4+ T cells were isolated with the EasySep CD4+ T cell isolation kit. For these TCRs, the target antigens are not known. The sequences come from CD4+ T cells from PBMCs cultured without peptide, collected before COVID-19 vaccination. These receptors originate from a human donor who received a COVID-19 vaccine.

Only one count was recorded for this clone. The chain couples TRBV19 to TRBJ2-7; 7 bases agree with TRBD1. CDR1 and CDR2 from the germline V gene are LNHDA and SQIVND (reference sequence). The CDR3 extends over 14 amino acids. V was clipped by 5 bases and J by 2 bases; unmatched bases: 6. The CDR3 is CASSRTGSPYEQYF. The CDR3 nucleotides are TGTGCCAGTAGTCGGACAGGATCCCCCTACGAGCAGTACTTC.

There are a few counts of this clone. The chain carries TRBV4-1 and TRBJ2-1; 8 bases map to TRBD2. V lost 1 base to trimming and J lost 5 bases; unmatched junction nucleotides: 7. The length of the CDR3 is 16 residues. In germline, CDR1 is MGHRA, CDR2 YSYEKL. The CDR3 DNA follows: TGCGCCAGCAGCCAAGGTGGGACTAGGGGAAACAATGAGCAGTTCTTC. This encodes CASSQGGTRGNNEQFF.

V usage is TRBV28 and J usage is TRBJ1-3, with D perhaps matching TRBD1 (6 bases). CDR3 length: 16 residues. V was cut by 4 bases and J by 0 bases, with 13 bases left in between. From germline, CDR1 is MDHEN and CDR2 SYDVKM. CDR3 DNA sequence: TGTGCCAGCAGTTCGGGACATCGGACCTCTGGAAACACCATATATTTT. Translated: CASSSGHRTSGNTIYF.

This clone was seen a handful of times. The V call is TRBV5-1, the J call TRBJ1-1, with a weak D call TRBD1 (6 bases). The CDR3 is 16 amino acids. Trimming took off 0 bases at V and 6 bases at J, with 18 bases between the two ends. CDR1 SGHRS and CDR2 YFSETQ come from the germline V gene. As DNA, the CDR3 is TGCGCCAGCAGCTTGGATGGCGGGGGCGTAGCTGCTGAAGCTTTCTTT. This sequence encodes CASSLDGGGVAAEAFF.

Remarks on this clone: The DNA is left out, because the CDR3 cannot be placed on it with certainty; the CDR3 is given as TCRdb lists it. The J gene is TRBJ2-7, the V gene TRBV6-2 or TRBV6-3; the D segment call TRBD2 is taken from the table without a DNA check. Germline V gene data show CDR1 as MNHEY and CDR2 as SVGEGT. The CDR3 length equals 16 residues, ends included. The CDR3 here is CASSSAPAGYSYEQYF.

The chain uses TRBV27 and TRBJ1-3; D is uncertain. Germline loops: CDR1 MNHEY, CDR2 SMNVEV (reference sequence). The CDR3 spans 14 residues. V gave up 4 bases and J gave up 3 bases, with 10 bases separating them. CDR3 nucleotide sequence: TGTGCCAGCAGTTCAACTCCTCGTGGAAACACCATATATTTT. It encodes CASSSTPRGNTIYF.

This chain connects TRBV11-2 to TRBJ2-7, with 7 bases matching TRBD2. CDR3 length: 15 residues. J was trimmed by 3 bases and V by 4 bases; bases with no gene match: 9. Germline V gene lookup returns CDR1 SGHAT and CDR2 FQNNGV. The CDR3 region has the DNA TGTGCCAGCAGCTCCAAACTAGCGAGCTACTACGAGCAGTACTTC. It yields the protein CASSSKLASYYEQYF.

V is TRBV28 and J is TRBJ2-5; D is unresolved. The CDR3 is 10 residues long. V was cut by 8 bases and J by 4 bases, with 5 bases left in between. Germline CDR1 MDHEN, CDR2 SYDVKM. CDR3 sequence (DNA): TGTGCCAGCTATGGAGAGACCCAGTACTTC. Translating it yields CASYGETQYF. Full variable domain (missing parts from reference TRBV28 and TRBJ2-5): DVKVTQSSRYLVKRTGEKVFLECVQDMDHENMFWYRQDPGLGLRLIYFSYDVKMKEKGDIPEGYSVSREKKERFSLILESASTNQTSMYLCASYGETQYFGPGTRLLVL.

V is TRBV5-4 and J is TRBJ2-4, with D unresolved. The CDR3 length is 13 residues. CDR1 is SGHNT and CDR2 is YYREEE in the germline V gene (reference sequence). The V end was cut by 4 bases, the J end by 8 bases, with 13 bases between. The CDR3 bases are TGTGCCAGCAGCCCCGCCCGTTCGGACATTCAGTACTTC. It encodes CASSPARSDIQYF. Filled out from reference TRBV5-4 and TRBJ2-4, the complete variable domain reads ETGVTQSPTHLIKTRGQQVTLRCSSQSGHNTVSWYQQALGQGPQFIFQYYREEENGRGNFPPRFSGLQFPNYSSELNVNALELDDSALYLCASSPARSDIQYFGAGTRLSVL.

The chain has TRBV24-1 and TRBJ2-2, with 8 bases that match TRBD2. The germline CDR1 and CDR2 sequences are KGHDR and SFDVKD. V lost 5 bases, J lost 4 bases, and 5 bases stayed unmatched. The CDR3 is 15 residues long. The CDR3 region is CATSAGGPGTGELFF. The CDR3 DNA reads as TGTGCCACCAGTGCGGGAGGGCCAGGCACCGGGGAGCTGTTTTTT.

This rearrangement joins TRBV29-1 to TRBJ2-7; D may match TRBD1 or TRBD2 (7 bases each). Germline V CDR1 and CDR2: SQVTM, ANQGSEA. Deletions cut 7 bases from V and 5 bases from J, with 21 bases between. The CDR3 totals 14 residues. The CDR3 reads CSASDLQGGDEQYF. Here the CDR3 DNA reads TGCAGCGCCTCCGACCTTCAGGGGGGGGACGAGCAGTACTTC.

The sample holds a few counts of this clone. The chain recombines TRBV18 with TRBJ1-2, with TRBD1 identical over 9 bases. V shed 3 bases and J 4 bases; nucleotides not matched to a gene: 9. The CDR3 is 16 residues long. Germline-derived CDR1 and CDR2 are KGHSH and LQKENI. The CDR3 coding sequence is TGTGCCAGCTCACCCGTGGGACAGGGCGGTGGCTATGGCTACACCTTC. It codes for CASSPVGQGGGYGYTF. Full variable domain (rest looked up from reference TRBV18 and TRBJ1-2): NAGVMQNPRHLVRRRGQEARLRCSPMKGHSHVYWYRQLPEEGLKFMVYLQKENIIDESGMPKERFSAEFPKEGPSILRIQQVVRGDSAAYFCASSPVGQGGGYGYTFGSGTRLTVV.

This clone was observed a handful of times. The CDR3 bases are TGTGCCAGCAGTCCCGGGGCGGGGGGGAAAGAGACCCAGTACTTC. It specifies CASSPGAGGKETQYF. This chain uses TRBV11-2 with TRBJ2-5; 9 bases map to TRBD2. J lost 3 bases, V lost 6 bases, and 8 bases had no gene match. Germline lookup yields CDR1 SGHAT and CDR2 FQNNGV. CDR3 length equals 15 residues.

This clone has only a few counts. The chain recombines TRBV12-3 or TRBV12-4 with TRBJ1-5; no reliable D call. The CDR3 loop spans 12 amino acids. Trimming removed 7 bases at V and 7 bases at J, with 11 bases between. CDR3 DNA: TGTGCCAGCACCCTTCCCCTGCAGCCCCAGCATTTT. Translation: CASTLPLQPQHF.

This clone appeared a few times. The chain employs TRBV3-1 (or the pseudogene TRBV3-2) and TRBJ2-7; D gene uncertain. The V and J ends lost 1 base and 1 base respectively, with 8 bases between them. This CDR3 is 14 amino acids long. CDR1 and CDR2 (germline): LGHDT, YNNKEL (reference sequence). CDR3 nucleotide sequence: TGTGCCAGCAGCCAAGTATTCATTTCCTACGAGCAGTACTTC. Translation gives CASSQVFISYEQYF.

V and J are TRBV7-2 and TRBJ2-3; D perhaps matches TRBD2 (7 bases). The CDR3 extends over 15 amino acids. CDR1 SGHTA and CDR2 FQGNSA come from the germline V gene. Trimming took off 6 bases at V and 1 base at J, with 14 bases between the two ends. The CDR3 region has the DNA TGTGCCAGCAGAAATTGGGGGGGCGGCACAGATACGCAGTATTTT. As protein: CASRNWGGGTDTQYF. The entire variable domain, with the rest obtained from reference TRBV7-2 and TRBJ2-3, is as follows: GAGVSQSPSNKVTEKGKDVELRCDPISGHTALYWYRQSLGQGLEFLIYFQGNSAPDKSGLPSDRFSAERTGGSVSTLTIQRTQQEDSAVYLCASRNWGGGTDTQYFGPGTRLTVL.

The chain couples TRBV2 to TRBJ1-5; D unclear. Germline V gives CDR1 SNHLY, CDR2 FYNNEI. Trimming left V 11 bases short and J 0 bases short, with 14 bases between. The CDR3 spans 14 residues. Here the CDR3 DNA reads TGTGCCTCCGCCCAGGCAGCTAGCAATCAGCCCCAGCATTTT. It encodes CASAQAASNQPQHF.

The chain joins TRBV4-2 to TRBJ2-5, with TRBD1 as a possible D gene (5 bases). Deletions cut 4 bases from V and 4 bases from J, with 13 bases between. Germline V gene lookup returns CDR1 LGHNA and CDR2 YNFKEQ. This CDR3 spans 14 amino acids. In nucleotides, the CDR3 is TGTGCCAGCAGCCCTAACCCAGGGCCAGAGACCCAGTACTTC. It codes for CASSPNPGPETQYF.